This T cell receptor beta chain appears in the sequencing data of a study of shared clonotypes between healthy human individuals. Germline V gene data show CDR1 as LNHDA and CDR2 as SQIVND (reference sequence). The V end was cut by 10 bases, the J end by 3 bases, with 21 bases between. This CDR3 spans 16 amino acids. The protocol was immunoSEQ multiplex PCR, while the TCRdb copy is restricted to in-frame clones and leaves out a portion. The table shows roughly 530,000 clones, with approximately 95% occurring only once. The sequence came from a woman aged 25 to 45 in good health. Source material: naive CD4+ T cells sorted from blood. Documented subset: CD45RA+ positively selected. The rearrangement links TRBV19 to TRBJ1-4; D is perhaps TRBD1 (6 bases). As DNA, the CDR3 is TGTGCCACGCGAACCCAGCCACAGGGAGCTAATGAAAAACTGTTTTTT. It specifies CATRTQPQGANEKLFF.